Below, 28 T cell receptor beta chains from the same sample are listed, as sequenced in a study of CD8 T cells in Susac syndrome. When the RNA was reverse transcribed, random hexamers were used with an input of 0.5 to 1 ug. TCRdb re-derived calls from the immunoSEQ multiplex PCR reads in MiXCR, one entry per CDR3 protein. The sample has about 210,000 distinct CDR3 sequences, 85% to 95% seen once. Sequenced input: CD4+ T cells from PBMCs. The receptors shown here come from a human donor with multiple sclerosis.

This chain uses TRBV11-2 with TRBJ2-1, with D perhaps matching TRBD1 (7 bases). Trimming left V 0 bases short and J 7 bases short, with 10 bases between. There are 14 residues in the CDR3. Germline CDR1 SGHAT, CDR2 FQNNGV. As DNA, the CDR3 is TGTGCCAGCAGCTTAGAGCCAGGGGGGAATGAGCAGTTCTTC. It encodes CASSLEPGGNEQFF.

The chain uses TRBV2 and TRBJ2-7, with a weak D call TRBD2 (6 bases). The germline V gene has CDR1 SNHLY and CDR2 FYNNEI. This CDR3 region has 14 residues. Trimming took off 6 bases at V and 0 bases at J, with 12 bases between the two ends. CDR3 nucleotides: TGTGCCAGCAGGGAGGGCGGCCCCTCCTACGAGCAGTACTTC. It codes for CASREGGPSYEQYF.

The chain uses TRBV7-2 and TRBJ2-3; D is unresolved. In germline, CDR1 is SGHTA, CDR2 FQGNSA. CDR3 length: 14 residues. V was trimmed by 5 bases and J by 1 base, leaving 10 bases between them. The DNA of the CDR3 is TGTGCCAGCAGCCTGGACCCGCGCACAGATACGCAGTATTTT. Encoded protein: CASSLDPRTDTQYF. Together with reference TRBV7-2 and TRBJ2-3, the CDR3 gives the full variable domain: GAGVSQSPSNKVTEKGKDVELRCDPISGHTALYWYRQSLGQGLEFLIYFQGNSAPDKSGLPSDRFSAERTGGSVSTLTIQRTQQEDSAVYLCASSLDPRTDTQYFGPGTRLTVL.

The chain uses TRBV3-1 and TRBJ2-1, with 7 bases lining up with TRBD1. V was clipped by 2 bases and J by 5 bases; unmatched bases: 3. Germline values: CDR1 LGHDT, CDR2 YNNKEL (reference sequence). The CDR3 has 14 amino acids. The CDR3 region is CASSQPGTDNEQFF. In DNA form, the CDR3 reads TGTGCCAGCAGCCAACCCGGGACAGACAATGAGCAGTTCTTC.

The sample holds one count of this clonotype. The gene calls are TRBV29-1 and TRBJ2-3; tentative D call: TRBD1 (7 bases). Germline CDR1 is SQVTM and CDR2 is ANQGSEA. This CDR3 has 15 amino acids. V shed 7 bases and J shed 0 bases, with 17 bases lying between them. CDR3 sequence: CSAGSRGTSTDTQYF. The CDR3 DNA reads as TGCAGCGCCGGCAGCAGGGGGACTAGCACAGATACGCAGTATTTT.

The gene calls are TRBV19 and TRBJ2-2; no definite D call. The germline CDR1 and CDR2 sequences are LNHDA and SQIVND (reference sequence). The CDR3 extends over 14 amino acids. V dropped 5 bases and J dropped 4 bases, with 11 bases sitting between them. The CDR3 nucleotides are TGTGCCAGTAGTCGGGCTTTGATCACCGGGGAGCTGTTTTTT. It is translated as CASSRALITGELFF.

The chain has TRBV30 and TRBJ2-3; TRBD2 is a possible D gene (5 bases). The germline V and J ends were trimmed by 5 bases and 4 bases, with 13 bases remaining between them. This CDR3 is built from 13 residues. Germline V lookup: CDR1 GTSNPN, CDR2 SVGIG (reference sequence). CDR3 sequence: CAWVGVAPDTQYF. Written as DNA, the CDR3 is TGTGCCTGGGTCGGGGTAGCGCCAGATACGCAGTATTTT.

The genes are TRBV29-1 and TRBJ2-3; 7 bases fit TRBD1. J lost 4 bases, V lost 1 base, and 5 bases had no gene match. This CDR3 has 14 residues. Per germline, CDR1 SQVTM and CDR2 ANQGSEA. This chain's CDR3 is CSVEGQGKPDTQYF. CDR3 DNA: TGCAGCGTTGAAGGACAGGGAAAGCCAGATACGCAGTATTTT.

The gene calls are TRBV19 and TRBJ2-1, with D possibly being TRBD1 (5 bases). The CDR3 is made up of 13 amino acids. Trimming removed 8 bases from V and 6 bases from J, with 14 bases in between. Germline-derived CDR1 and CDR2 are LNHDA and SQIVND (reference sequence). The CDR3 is CASSTDRFNEQFF. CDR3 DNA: TGTGCCAGTTCCACCGACAGATTCAATGAGCAGTTCTTC.

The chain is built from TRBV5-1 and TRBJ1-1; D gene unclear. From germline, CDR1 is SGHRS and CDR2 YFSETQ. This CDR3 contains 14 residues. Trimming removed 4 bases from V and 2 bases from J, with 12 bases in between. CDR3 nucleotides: TGCGCCAGCAGCGCCAGCTCAGCAAACACTGAAGCTTTCTTT. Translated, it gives CASSASSANTEAFF.

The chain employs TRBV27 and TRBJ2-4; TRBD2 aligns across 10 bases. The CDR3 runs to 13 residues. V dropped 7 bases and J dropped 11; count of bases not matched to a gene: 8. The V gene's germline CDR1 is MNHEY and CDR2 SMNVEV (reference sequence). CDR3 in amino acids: CASIGTSEGLQYF. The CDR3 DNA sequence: TGTGCCAGCATCGGGACTAGCGAAGGACTTCAGTACTTC.

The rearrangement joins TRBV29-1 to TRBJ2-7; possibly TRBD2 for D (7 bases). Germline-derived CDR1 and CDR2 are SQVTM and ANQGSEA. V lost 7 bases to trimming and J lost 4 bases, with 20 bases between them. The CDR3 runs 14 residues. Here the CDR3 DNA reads TGCAGCGCCACAGGGAGGGGCGTAGGGTACGAGCAGTACTTC. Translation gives CSATGRGVGYEQYF.

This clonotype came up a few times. CDR3 in amino acids: CASSYGQGNSPLHF. The CDR3 nucleotides are TGTGCCAGCAGTTACGGGCAGGGGAATTCACCCCTCCACTTT. The gene calls are TRBV6-2 or TRBV6-3 and TRBJ1-6, with D perhaps matching TRBD1 (6 bases). The CDR3 runs to 14 residues. CDR1 is MNHEY, CDR2 SVGEGT, per germline. V gave up 2 bases and J gave up 7 bases, with 9 bases separating them.

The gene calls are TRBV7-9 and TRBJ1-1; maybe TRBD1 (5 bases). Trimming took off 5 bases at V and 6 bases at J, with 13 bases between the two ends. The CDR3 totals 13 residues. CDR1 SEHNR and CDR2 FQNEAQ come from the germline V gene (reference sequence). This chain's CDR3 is CASSLDGGSEAFF. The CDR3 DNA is TGTGCCAGCAGCCTAGATGGGGGATCTGAAGCTTTCTTT.

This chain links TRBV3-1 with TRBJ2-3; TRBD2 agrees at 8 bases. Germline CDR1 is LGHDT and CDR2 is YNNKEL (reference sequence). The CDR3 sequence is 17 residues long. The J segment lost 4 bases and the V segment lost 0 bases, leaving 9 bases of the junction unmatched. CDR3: CASSQDSGTIVADTQYF. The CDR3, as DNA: TGTGCCAGCAGCCAAGATAGCGGGACGATTGTCGCAGATACGCAGTATTTT.

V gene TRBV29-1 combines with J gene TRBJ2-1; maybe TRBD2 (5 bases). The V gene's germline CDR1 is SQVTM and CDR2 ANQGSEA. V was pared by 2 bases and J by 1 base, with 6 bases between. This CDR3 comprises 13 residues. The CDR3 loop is CSVESGSYNEQFF. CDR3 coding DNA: TGCAGCGTTGAATCGGGGTCCTACAATGAGCAGTTCTTC.

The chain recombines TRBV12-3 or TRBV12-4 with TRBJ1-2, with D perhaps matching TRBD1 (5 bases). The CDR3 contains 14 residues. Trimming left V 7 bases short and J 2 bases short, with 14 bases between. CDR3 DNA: TGTGCCAGCATCTCCGGACACGCCAACTATGGCTACACCTTC. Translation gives CASISGHANYGYTF.

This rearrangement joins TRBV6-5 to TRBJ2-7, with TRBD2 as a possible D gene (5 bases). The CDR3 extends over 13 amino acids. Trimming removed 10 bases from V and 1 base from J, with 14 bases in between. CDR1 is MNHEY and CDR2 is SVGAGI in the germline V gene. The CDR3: CATRGLASYEQYF. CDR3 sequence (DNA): TGTGCCACCCGAGGTCTAGCTTCCTACGAGCAGTACTTC.

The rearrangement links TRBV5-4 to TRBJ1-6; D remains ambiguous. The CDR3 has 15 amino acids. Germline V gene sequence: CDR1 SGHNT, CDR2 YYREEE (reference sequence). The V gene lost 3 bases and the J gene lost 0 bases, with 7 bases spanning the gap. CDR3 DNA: TGTGCCAGCAGCTCCTCGAGCTCCTATAATTCACCCCTCCACTTT. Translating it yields CASSSSSSYNSPLHF. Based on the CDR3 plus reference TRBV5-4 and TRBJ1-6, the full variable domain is ETGVTQSPTHLIKTRGQQVTLRCSSQSGHNTVSWYQQALGQGPQFIFQYYREEENGRGNFPPRFSGLQFPNYSSELNVNALELDDSALYLCASSSSSSYNSPLHFGNGTRLTVT.

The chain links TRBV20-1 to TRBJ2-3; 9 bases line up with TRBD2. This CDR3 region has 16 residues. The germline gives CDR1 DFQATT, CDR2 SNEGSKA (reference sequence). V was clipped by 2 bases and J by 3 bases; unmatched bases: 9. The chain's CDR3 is CSARYPPGLATDTQYF. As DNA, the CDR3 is TGCAGTGCTAGATACCCACCGGGACTAGCTACAGATACGCAGTATTTT.

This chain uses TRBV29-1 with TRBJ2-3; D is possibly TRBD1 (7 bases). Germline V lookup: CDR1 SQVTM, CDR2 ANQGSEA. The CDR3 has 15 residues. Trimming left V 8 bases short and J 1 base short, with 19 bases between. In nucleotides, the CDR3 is TGCAGCCACGCGGGGCAGGGGGTAGGCACAGATACGCAGTATTTT. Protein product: CSHAGQGVGTDTQYF.

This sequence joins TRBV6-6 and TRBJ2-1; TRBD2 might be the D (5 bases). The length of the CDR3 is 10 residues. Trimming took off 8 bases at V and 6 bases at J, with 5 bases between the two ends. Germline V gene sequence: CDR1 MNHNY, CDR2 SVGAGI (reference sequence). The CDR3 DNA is TGTGCCAGCGAGGGCAATGAGCAGTTCTTC. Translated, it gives CASEGNEQFF.

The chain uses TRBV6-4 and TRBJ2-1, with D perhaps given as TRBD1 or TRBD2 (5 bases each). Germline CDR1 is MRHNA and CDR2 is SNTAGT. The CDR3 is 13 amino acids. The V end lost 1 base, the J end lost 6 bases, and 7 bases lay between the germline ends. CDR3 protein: CASSDFGGNEQFF. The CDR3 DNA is TGTGCCAGCAGTGACTTTGGGGGCAATGAGCAGTTCTTC.

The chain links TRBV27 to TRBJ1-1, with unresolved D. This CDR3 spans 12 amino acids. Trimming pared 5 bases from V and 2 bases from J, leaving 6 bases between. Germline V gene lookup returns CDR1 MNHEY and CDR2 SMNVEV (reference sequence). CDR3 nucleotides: TGTGCCAGCAGTCAAGACAACACTGAAGCTTTCTTT. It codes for CASSQDNTEAFF.

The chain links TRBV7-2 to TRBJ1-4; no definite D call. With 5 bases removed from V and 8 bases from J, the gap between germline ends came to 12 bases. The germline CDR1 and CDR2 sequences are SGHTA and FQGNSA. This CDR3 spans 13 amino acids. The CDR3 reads CASSPMPREKLFF. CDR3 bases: TGTGCCAGCAGCCCTATGCCCAGGGAAAAACTGTTTTTT.

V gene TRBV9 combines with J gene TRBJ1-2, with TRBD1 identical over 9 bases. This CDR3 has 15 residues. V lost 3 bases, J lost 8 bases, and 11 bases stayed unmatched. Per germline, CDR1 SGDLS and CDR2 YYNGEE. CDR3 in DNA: TGTGCCAGCAGCGGGGGGACAGGGATGATAGGAGGCTACACCTTC. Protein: CASSGGTGMIGGYTF. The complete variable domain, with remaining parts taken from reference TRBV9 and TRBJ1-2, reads DSGVTQTPKHLITATGQRVTLRCSPRSGDLSVYWYQQSLDQGLQFLIQYYNGEERAKGNILERFSAQQFPDLHSELNLSSLELGDSALYFCASSGGTGMIGGYTFGSGTRLTVV.

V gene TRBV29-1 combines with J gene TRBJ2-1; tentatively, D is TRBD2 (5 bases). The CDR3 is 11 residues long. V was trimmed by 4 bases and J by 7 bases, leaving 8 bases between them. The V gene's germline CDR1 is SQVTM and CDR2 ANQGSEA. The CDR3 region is CSVGSGNEQFF. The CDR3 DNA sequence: TGCAGCGTTGGGTCGGGGAATGAGCAGTTCTTC.

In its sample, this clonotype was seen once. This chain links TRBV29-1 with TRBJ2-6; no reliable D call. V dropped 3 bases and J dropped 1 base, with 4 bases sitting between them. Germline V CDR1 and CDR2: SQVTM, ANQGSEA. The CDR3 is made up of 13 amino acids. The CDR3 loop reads CSVDESGANVLTF. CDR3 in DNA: TGCAGCGTTGACGAATCTGGGGCCAACGTCCTGACTTTC.